The entry that follows covers one T cell receptor beta chain sequence. This clone is a singleton in its sample. Its cognate antigen has yet to be identified. One base away there is no much larger clone; base qualities are not given. CDR1 SGHTA and CDR2 FQGNSA are derived from the germline V gene. The CDR3 covers 15 residues, taking in both the cysteine and the phenylalanine. Kept here is only the CDR3 DNA, which spans 45 bases and is read in frame from base 1. Deletion took 1 base off V and 9 bases off J, with a span of 13 bases between the germline ends. TCRbeta CDR3 regions were amplified from genomic DNA using the immunoSEQ Assay, a bias-controlled multiplex PCR. Regarding the original processing steps: Within the assay, amplification of reference gene primers was used to estimate how many nucleated cells each sample contained. To quantify the absolute abundance of each unique TCRbeta CDR3 rearrangement, sequence reads were collapsed and filtered. Productive Simpson clonality was computed per sample as the square root of Simpson's diversity index over productive rearrangements. TCRdb's version of the immuneACCESS table is confined to in-frame rearrangements and falls short of the full clone set. An unresolved V gene accounts for under half of the shortfall where checked; the remainder is of unknown origin. V and J calls and clone size follow that table, whereas D and trimming were derived from the DNA. This sample is represented by about 120,000 clones; under 80% of them were singletons. Roughly 2% of the sample belongs to the ten largest clones.

This specimen comes from a study of blood T cell repertoires in COVID-19 (dated by TCRdb to the early 2020s). Context from the whole study: Samples covering the acute and convalescent phases of COVID-19 were provided by collaborators in the United States, Italy and Spain. The material from the prospective study consisted of cDNA or gDNA derived from T cells, B-cell-depleted T cells, or PBMCs. Subjects who had been exposed to COVID-19, were actively infected with it, or had recovered from it provided the deeply sampled blood TCRbeta repertoires that made up the dataset. The repertoires were released in a freely available public database meant as a resource for research on the immune response to SARS-CoV-2. The samples were drawn from the first 160 participants of the ongoing ImmuneRACE study and from 1,254 subjects provided by 6 global collaborators. Nearly every sample came with metadata listing a de-identified subject ID, COVID-19 status, age in years and sex. HLA class I and class II types, where available, came from metadata supplied by the sample provider rather than from assay-based typing.

Here is what the overall study found, with its caveats: How much clinical and demographic metadata was included differed by source and by participant, and the metadata was provided uncurated.

Whole blood was collected in K2EDTA tubes by collaborating institutions according to the institutions' own protocols. For TCRbeta analysis, collaborators shipped samples as frozen whole blood, isolated PBMCs, or DNA extracted from either of those sample types. The TCR originated in a man between 65 and 85 years old with acute or convalescent COVID-19. The sequenced sample was peripheral blood. The chain was built from TRBV7-2 and TRBJ1-6, and TRBD1 may be the D gene, going by 5 matching bases. The CDR3 region reads CASSLGTGALSPLHF. The bases are TGTGCCAGCAGCTTAGGCACAGGAGCCCTTTCACCCCTCCACTTT.